This is a list of T cell receptor beta chains from one sample in a study of cytomegalovirus exposure and HLA in healthy donors. TCRdb's table, derived via immunoSEQ multiplex PCR, lists solely in-frame clones and lacks some. Of roughly 130,000 clones listed, 70% to 80% are singletons. The specimen sequenced was PBMCs. These receptors all stem from a human donor in good health. The CDR3 runs from the conserved cysteine through the conserved F or W. D genes are given only for firm matches. Expanded clones are given a class, and other clones once, few, many or no size at all.

-	TRBJ2-7	TRBD1	TRBV5-4	TGTGCCAGCAGCTTGTCCCCCCGACCAGCCGACCAACAGGGGGCTTACGAGCAGTACTTC	CASSLSPRPADQQGAYEQYF
-	TRBJ1-2	TRBD1	TRBV28	TGTGCCAGCAGGCAAACAGGGGGGGGAGGCTACACCTTC	CASRQTGGGGYTF
-	TRBJ1-5	TRBD1	TRBV4-2	TGTGCCAGCAGCCAAGAAGACAGGGGGCAGGATCAGCCCCAGCATTTT	CASSQEDRGQDQPQHF
-	TRBJ1-2	-	TRBV19	TGTGCCAGTAGTACAGGGGCAGTGGGCGCTTACTATGGCTACACCTTC	CASSTGAVGAYYGYTF
-	TRBJ2-3	-	TRBV5-4	TGTGCCAGCAGCTTGGGCGCAGATACGCAGTATTTT	CASSLGADTQYF
-	TRBJ1-1	TRBD1	TRBV5-4	TGTGCCAGCAGCTTGGGAGGACAGGGGGGGTTGGCTGAAGCTTTCTTT	CASSLGGQGGLAEAFF
once	TRBJ2-3	-	TRBV14	TGTGCCAGCAGCCCGCACCCCCTACAGGGGGGCTTTTGGGGGGGCGCAAGCACAGATACGCAGTATTTT	CASSPHPLQGGFWGGASTDTQYF
-	TRBJ2-3	TRBD2	TRBV11-3	TGTGCCAGCAGCTTATGGGGGGGTGCAGATACGCAGTATTTT	CASSLWGGADTQYF
few	TRBJ2-7	-	TRBV7-8	TGTGCCAGCAGCTCCACCCAGGGATACGAGCAGTACTTC	CASSSTQGYEQYF
-	TRBJ1-6	-	TRBV18	TGTGCCAGCTCACCCGCCGGGAATTCACCCCTCCACTTT	CASSPAGNSPLHF
-	TRBJ1-3	-	TRBV5-1	TGCGCCAGCAGCTTGGGGGGCCCCCGCTCTGGAAACACCATATATTTT	CASSLGGPRSGNTIYF
-	TRBJ1-2	TRBD1	TRBV30	TGTGCCTGGACCGGGACAGGGGGATGGTCTGGCTACACCTTC	CAWTGTGGWSGYTF
-	TRBJ1-4	-	TRBV6-6	TGTGCCAGCAGTTACGCGGGGGGCCCCCCTAATGAAAAACTGTTTTTT	CASSYAGGPPNEKLFF
-	TRBJ2-2	-	TRBV6-1	TGTGCCAGCAGTGAATTCTCCGGGGAGCTGTTTTTT	CASSEFSGELFF
-	TRBJ2-7	-	TRBV7-9	TGTGCCAGCAGCTTAGGGGCCCAGGGTACCTCCTACGAGCAGTACTTC	CASSLGAQGTSYEQYF
-	TRBJ1-6	TRBD1	TRBV7-2	TGTGCCAGCAGCACGACAGGGTTGGTTACACCCCTCCACTTT	CASSTTGLVTPLHF
-	TRBJ1-5	-	TRBV19	TGTGCCAGTAGTCCTTCTCGGGGGGAACAGCCCCAGCATTTT	CASSPSRGEQPQHF
-	TRBJ2-7	-	TRBV11-2	TGTGCCAGCAGCTCCCCCCGATGGGGCGGCTACTACGAGCAGTACTTC	CASSSPRWGGYYEQYF
-	TRBJ2-2	-	TRBV29-1	TGCAGCGTCACTAACAATGCCGGGGAGCTGTTTTTT	CSVTNNAGELFF
-	TRBJ1-2	TRBD1	TRBV28	TGTGCCAGCAGTTCCGGACAGGGGATTCGAGGCTACACCTTC	CASSSGQGIRGYTF
-	TRBJ2-3	-	TRBV5-4	TGTGCCAGCAGCTTGGGGCGGAGCGGGCGTCCTGAGGATACGCAGTATTTT	CASSLGRSGRPEDTQYF
-	TRBJ1-6	-	TRBV2	TGTGCCAGCAGTCCTAGGCCGCCCTATAATTCACCCCTCCACTTT	CASSPRPPYNSPLHF
few	TRBJ2-1	TRBD2	TRBV10-1	TGCGCCAGCCTAAGGAGCGGCGGGAGGTCCTACAATGAGCAGTTCTTC	CASLRSGGRSYNEQFF
once	TRBJ2-1	TRBD2	TRBV7-8	TGTGCCAGCAGCTTAGTACCTAGCGGGGGGTACAATGAGCAGTTCTTC	CASSLVPSGGYNEQFF
-	TRBJ1-4	-	TRBV5-1	TGCGCCAGCAGCTCCACAGGGTGGGATTTCGATGAAAAACTGTTTTTT	CASSSTGWDFDEKLFF
-	TRBJ2-1	-	TRBV7-9	TGTTCCAGCAGCGTTTGGCGGGGTAACTCCTACAATGAGCAGTTCTTC	CSSSVWRGNSYNEQFF
-	TRBJ2-3	-	TRBV4-2	TGTGCCAGCAGCCAAGGTAACAGGGAAGGAGATACGCAGTATTTT	CASSQGNREGDTQYF